The 21 T cell receptor beta chains listed next were all sequenced from one sample in a study of T cells expressing NK-cell markers. TCRdb reprocessed the 5' RACE reads and keeps a single row for each CDR3 protein, giving no DNA. Its table records 500,000 to 700,000 distinct CDR3 sequences. Sequencing was performed on blood T cells: a sorted CD56 or NKG2C T cell subset, CD4+ or CD8+ T cells, or bulk PBMC T cells (not recorded which). The receptors here all came from a man between 18 and 35 years old in good health.

The chain combines TRBV9 with TRBJ1-2. The CDR3 totals 13 residues. Germline-derived CDR1 and CDR2 are SGDLS and YYNGEE. The chain's CDR3 is CASSRSPPEGYTF.

CDR3 sequence: CASTDWGVRANYGYTF. This rearrangement joins TRBV6-4 to TRBJ1-2; TCRdb designates TRBD1, a call that cannot be tested without DNA. CDR3 length equals 16 residues. Germline V lookup: CDR1 MRHNA, CDR2 SNTAGT.

The rearrangement uses TRBV20-1 and TRBJ2-1; the TCRdb D gene call, TRBD1, has no DNA to confirm it. The CDR3 has 13 residues. Germline V gene data show CDR1 as DFQATT and CDR2 as SNEGSKA (reference sequence). Here the CDR3 reads CSALSGTDNEQFF.

The chain employs TRBV2 and TRBJ2-5; TCRdb names TRBD2, which stays unverified in the absence of DNA. The CDR3 is made up of 15 amino acids. The germline gives CDR1 SNHLY, CDR2 FYNNEI. CDR3 sequence reads: CASSAWRTSGETQYF. The variable domain in full, with the rest retrieved from reference TRBV2 and TRBJ2-5, is EPEVTQTPSHQVTQMGQEVILRCVPISNHLYFYWYRQILGQKVEFLVSFYNNEISEKSEIFDDQFSVERPDGSNFTLKIRSTKLEDSAMYFCASSAWRTSGETQYFGPGTRLLVL.

The CDR3 spells CASSFGWGWAGTADTQYF. V gene TRBV27 combines with J gene TRBJ2-3; TCRdb reports TRBD1, a call that lacks DNA to check it against. The length of the CDR3 is 18 residues. Germline-derived CDR1 and CDR2 are MNHEY and SMNVEV (reference sequence).

The rearrangement joins TRBV29-1 to TRBJ2-1. This CDR3 is built from 15 residues. The V gene's germline CDR1 is SQVTM and CDR2 ANQGSEA. The chain's CDR3 is CSVANSDSSYNEQFF.

The chain combines TRBV5-5 with TRBJ1-5; TCRdb indicates TRBD1, and absent DNA this call remains unverified. The CDR3 has 15 residues. The germline V gene encodes CDR1 SGHKS and CDR2 YYEKEE (reference sequence). This CDR3 is CASSLGTGSDQPQHF.

The chain is built from TRBV5-1 and TRBJ1-1; checking the TCRdb D call of TRBD1 is not possible without DNA. CDR1 and CDR2 from the germline V gene are SGHRS and YFSETQ. This CDR3 is 14 amino acids long. This chain's CDR3 is CASSLGAGSTEAFF.

The CDR3 protein is CASSPRAGSPYNEQFF. This chain connects TRBV14 to TRBJ2-1; the D call from TCRdb, TRBD1, cannot be confirmed without DNA. The V gene's germline CDR1 is SGHDN and CDR2 FVKESK. The CDR3 length is 16 residues.

The CDR3 spells CASRPRGNTIYF. The rearrangement links TRBV28 to TRBJ1-3; TCRdb returns TRBD1, unconfirmable since there is no DNA. CDR3 length equals 12 residues. Looked up from germline, CDR1 is MDHEN and CDR2 is SYDVKM. The variable domain in full, completed from reference TRBV28 and TRBJ1-3, reads DVKVTQSSRYLVKRTGEKVFLECVQDMDHENMFWYRQDPGLGLRLIYFSYDVKMKEKGDIPEGYSVSREKKERFSLILESASTNQTSMYLCASRPRGNTIYFGEGSWLTVV.

V usage is TRBV11-1 and J usage is TRBJ2-1. The CDR3 is 14 amino acids. CDR1 SGHAT and CDR2 FQDESV come from the germline V gene (reference sequence). The CDR3 sequence: CASSPRLGYNEQFF.

The CDR3 here is CASSELGYPNTDTQYF. The chain couples TRBV6-4 to TRBJ2-3; TCRdb picks TRBD2, but there is no DNA to check that call. Looked up from germline, CDR1 is MRHNA and CDR2 is SNTAGT. This CDR3 spans 16 amino acids.

V and J are TRBV6-1 and TRBJ2-2; checking the TCRdb D call of TRBD2 is not possible without DNA. This CDR3 contains 17 residues. Germline-derived CDR1 and CDR2 are MNHNS and SASEGT. This chain's CDR3 is CASSPSGAGGYTGELFF.

The V and J genes are TRBV5-1 and TRBJ2-2; TCRdb designates TRBD2, a call that cannot be tested without DNA. The CDR3 runs 16 residues. CDR1 is SGHRS and CDR2 is YFSETQ in the germline V gene. The CDR3 loop reads CASSQADGPTTGELFF.

The V call is TRBV27, the J call TRBJ1-5. The CDR3 runs to 13 residues. The germline V gene has CDR1 MNHEY and CDR2 SMNVEV (reference sequence). This CDR3 reads CASSFRKDQPQHF.

This CDR3 is CASSLLRGEYQETQYF. J is TRBJ2-5 and V is TRBV28; TCRdb lists TRBD1, though no DNA is available to test this call. Germline V gives CDR1 MDHEN, CDR2 SYDVKM. The CDR3 contains 16 residues.

The chain employs TRBV5-4 and TRBJ2-1; TCRdb selects TRBD2, and the lack of DNA leaves this call unchecked. Germline CDR1 is SGHNT and CDR2 is YYREEE (reference sequence). This CDR3 region has 14 residues. CDR3 sequence: CASSMGLDYNEQFF.

CDR3 in amino acids: CATSRDLTSGSIGELFF. This chain links TRBV15 with TRBJ2-2; TCRdb's D gene call, TRBD2, goes unchecked for lack of DNA. This CDR3 is built from 17 residues. Germline lookup yields CDR1 LNHNV and CDR2 YYDKDF (reference sequence). The full variable domain, completed using reference TRBV15 and TRBJ2-2, is DAMVIQNPRYQVTQFGKPVTLSCSQTLNHNVMYWYQQKSSQAPKLLFHYYDKDFNNEADTPDNFQSRRPNTSFCFLDIRSPGLGDTAMYLCATSRDLTSGSIGELFFGEGSRLTVL.

The CDR3 loop reads CASSLVWGRRTEAFF. V is TRBV7-2 and J is TRBJ1-1. Germline values: CDR1 SGHTA, CDR2 FQGNSA. The CDR3 is 15 amino acids.

The chain combines TRBV6-5 with TRBJ2-2; TCRdb indicates TRBD1, and absent DNA this call remains unverified. In germline, CDR1 is MNHEY, CDR2 SVGAGI. CDR3 length equals 16 residues. CDR3 loop: CASSYGGWINTGELFF.

J is TRBJ2-7 and V is TRBV7-2. Germline lookup yields CDR1 SGHTA and CDR2 FQGNSA. There are 15 residues in the CDR3. CDR3 amino acids: CASSSSGRASYEQYF.